This T cell receptor (beta chain) is from a study of graft-versus-host responses after intestinal transplantation. Germline CDR1 is SGHAT and CDR2 is FQNNGV. Trimming took off 2 bases at V and 7 bases at J, with 8 bases between the two ends. The CDR3 contains 12 residues. This clone was counted between two and nine times. Sequencing was performed with immunoSEQ multiplex PCR; in TCRdb, only in-frame clones are kept and a portion is missing. The repertoire includes about 39,000 clones, about nine tenths of them detected once, and approximately 7.1% sits in the top ten. Material: PBMCs, obtained 267 days after transplant. The sequence was obtained from a human patient who received an intestinal transplant, so some T cells may come from the graft donor. The chain uses TRBV11-2 and TRBJ1-1, with TRBD1 as a possible D gene (5 bases). The CDR3 here is CASSLLGGEAFF. The CDR3 DNA reads TGTGCCAGCAGCTTATTGGGGGGTGAAGCTTTCTTT.